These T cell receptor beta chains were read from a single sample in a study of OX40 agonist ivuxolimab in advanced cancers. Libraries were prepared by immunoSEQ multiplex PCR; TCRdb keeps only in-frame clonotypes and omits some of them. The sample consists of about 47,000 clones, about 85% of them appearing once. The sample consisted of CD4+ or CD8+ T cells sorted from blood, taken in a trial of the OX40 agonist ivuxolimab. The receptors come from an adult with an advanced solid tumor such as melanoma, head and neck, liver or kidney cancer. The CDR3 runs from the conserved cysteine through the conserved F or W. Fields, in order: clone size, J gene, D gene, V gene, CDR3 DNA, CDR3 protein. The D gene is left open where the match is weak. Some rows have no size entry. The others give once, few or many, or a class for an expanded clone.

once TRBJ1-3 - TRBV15 TGTGCCACCAGCAGGGACCCGGGCTCTGGAAACACCATATATTTT CATSRDPGSGNTIYF
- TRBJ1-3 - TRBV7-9 TGTGCCAGCAGCTTAGTTTTGTCGGGGAACACCATATATTTT CASSLVLSGNTIYF
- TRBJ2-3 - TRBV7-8 TGTGCCAGCCACCCATCCTTCACAGATACGCAGTATTTT CASHPSFTDTQYF
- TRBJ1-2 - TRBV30 TGTGCCTGGAGGGGGTCGGTGGGGGCCATAGTCGGCTACACCTTC CAWRGSVGAIVGYTF
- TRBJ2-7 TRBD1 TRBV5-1 TGCGCCAGCAGCTTGGCACAGGGGTGGTACGAGCAGTACTTC CASSLAQGWYEQYF
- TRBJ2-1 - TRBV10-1 TGCGCCAGCAGTGAGAACAGGGGAGGCTACAATGAGCAGTTCTTC CASSENRGGYNEQFF
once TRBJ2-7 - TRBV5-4 TGTGCCAGCAGCTTGGGAGTATACGAGCAGTACTTC CASSLGVYEQYF
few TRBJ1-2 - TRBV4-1 TGCGCCAGCAGCCAAGATTGGGGGGGAGATGGCTACACCTTC CASSQDWGGDGYTF
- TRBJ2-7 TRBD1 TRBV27 TGTGCCAGCAGATATACAGGGGGCGAAGTCTACGAGCAGTACTTC CASRYTGGEVYEQYF
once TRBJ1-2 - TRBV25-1 TGTGCCAGCAGTGACCTCCGGGACCCAACCATGGGCTACACCTTC CASSDLRDPTMGYTF
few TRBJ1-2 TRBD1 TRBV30 TGTGCCTGGAGTGTGGGGACAGGGTTTGGCTACACCTTC CAWSVGTGFGYTF
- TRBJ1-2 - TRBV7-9 TGTGCCAGCAGCCCCCCGGGGGGGCACGGCTACACCTTC CASSPPGGHGYTF
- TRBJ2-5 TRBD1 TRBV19 TGTGCCAGTACCAGCCACAGGGGGCCTCCAGAGACCCAGTACTTC CASTSHRGPPETQYF
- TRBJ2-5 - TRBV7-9 TGTGCCAGCAGCTTAGCTGTGGGGGAGACCCAGTACTTC CASSLAVGETQYF
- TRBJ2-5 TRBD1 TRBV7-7 TGTGCCAGCAGCGCATGGGACAGGAGCCAAGAGACCCAGTACTTC CASSAWDRSQETQYF
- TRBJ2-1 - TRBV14 TGTGCCAGCAGCCAAATCGGGGGTGAGCAGTTCTTC CASSQIGGEQFF
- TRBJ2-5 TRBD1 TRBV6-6 TGTGCCAGCCTCGGATGGACAGGTCGAGAGGGGACCCAGTACTTC CASLGWTGREGTQYF
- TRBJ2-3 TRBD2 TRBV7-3 TGTGCCAGCAGCCCATCTAGCGGGAGGTGGGCAGATACGCAGTATTTT CASSPSSGRWADTQYF
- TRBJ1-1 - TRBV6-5 TGTGCCAGCAGTTACTCGAGAGCCCCCGGGCCTGAAGCTTTCTTT CASSYSRAPGPEAFF
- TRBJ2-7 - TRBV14 TGTGCCAGCAGCCACTGGGACGGCTCCTACGAGCAGTACTTC CASSHWDGSYEQYF
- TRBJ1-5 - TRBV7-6 TGTGCCAGCAGCTTAGATGGGGGCGGCCCTCGATATAGCAATCAGCCCCAGCATTTT CASSLDGGGPRYSNQPQHF
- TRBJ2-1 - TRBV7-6 TGTGCCAGCAGCCTGGGACTTAATGAGCAGTTCTTC CASSLGLNEQFF
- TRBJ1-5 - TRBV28 TGTGCCACAAATACAAGGGAATTTAGCAATCAGCCCCAGCATTTT CATNTREFSNQPQHF
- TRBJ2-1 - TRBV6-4 TGTGCCAGCAGTGACTCGACCCAGAGCTCCTACAATGAGCAGTTCTTC CASSDSTQSSYNEQFF
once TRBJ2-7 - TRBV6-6 TGTGCCAGCAGTTACTCCCAGGGAAACTACGAGCAGTACTTC CASSYSQGNYEQYF
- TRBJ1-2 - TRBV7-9 TGTGCCAGCAGCTTAGATCTGGTAGTCCTAGGCTATGGCTACACCTTC CASSLDLVVLGYGYTF
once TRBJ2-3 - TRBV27 TGTGCCAGCAGTTTAATGGGACTTACGACGGATACGCAGTATTTT CASSLMGLTTDTQYF
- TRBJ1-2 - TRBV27 TGTGCCAGCAGTTTTCATCAGGGATATGGCTACACCTTC CASSFHQGYGYTF
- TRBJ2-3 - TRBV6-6 TGTGCCAGCAGTTACTCGAGGACCAGGTCCGTGAATTTT CASSYSRTRSVNF
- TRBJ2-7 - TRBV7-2 TGTGCCAGCAGCTTAAGGGCAAACGCCTTATACTACGAGCAGTACTTC CASSLRANALYYEQYF
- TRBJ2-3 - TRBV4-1 TGCGCCAGCAGCCTGGACAGCACAGATACGCAGTATTTT CASSLDSTDTQYF
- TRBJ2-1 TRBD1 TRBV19 TGTGCCAGTAGTATTTCCGGGACAGGACTCGGAAATGAGCAGTTCTTC CASSISGTGLGNEQFF
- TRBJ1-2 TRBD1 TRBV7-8 TGTGCCAGCAGCAGAGACCGGGACAGGGGGCTGGTTGGCTACACCTTC CASSRDRDRGLVGYTF
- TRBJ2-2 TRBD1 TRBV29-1 TGCAGCGTTCCACAGGGGGCCACCGGGGAGCTGTTTTTT CSVPQGATGELFF
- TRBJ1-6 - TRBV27 TGTGCCAGCAGCCTCCAGGTAGTTGTTTCACCCCTCCACTTT CASSLQVVVSPLHF
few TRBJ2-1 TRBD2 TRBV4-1 TGCGCCAGCAGCCTCACGGGCGTAGCGGGAGGGGGAAATGAGCAGTTCTTC CASSLTGVAGGGNEQFF
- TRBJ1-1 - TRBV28 TGTGCCAGCAGTTTCCCGGGACAAGACGCTTTCTTT CASSFPGQDAFF
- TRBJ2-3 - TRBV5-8 TGTGCCAGCAGCATTGTGGGGGTCCCCACAGATACGCAGTATTTT CASSIVGVPTDTQYF
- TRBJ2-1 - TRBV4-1 TGCGCCAGCAGCCTCGCCATCTACAATGAGCAGTTCTTC CASSLAIYNEQFF
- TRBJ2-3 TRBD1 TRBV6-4 TGTGCCAGCAGTAAGGGACAGGACACAGATACGCAGTATTTT CASSKGQDTDTQYF
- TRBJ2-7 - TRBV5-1 TGCGCCAGCAGCTTGGCACAGGGTTACTACGAGCAGTACTTC CASSLAQGYYEQYF
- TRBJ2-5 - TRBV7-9 TGTGCCAGCAGCTTAGCCGGCCGAAGTGAGACCCAGTACTTC CASSLAGRSETQYF
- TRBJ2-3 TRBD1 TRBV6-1 TGTGCCAGCAGTGAGTACAGGGGCCCGCCACCCACAGATACGCAGTATTTT CASSEYRGPPPTDTQYF
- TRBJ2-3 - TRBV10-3 TGTGCCATCAGTGAGCCCTCCCAGGGAGATACGCAGTATTTT CAISEPSQGDTQYF
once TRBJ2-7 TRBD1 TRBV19 TGTGCCAGTGGACAGGGGACGGCCTACGAGCAGTACTTC CASGQGTAYEQYF
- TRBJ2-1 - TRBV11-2 TGTGCCAGCAGGGTAGAGGGGGGCTACAATGAGCAGTTCTTC CASRVEGGYNEQFF
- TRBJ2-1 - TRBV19 TGTGCCAGTAGTATGCTTAGCGAGCAGTTCTTC CASSMLSEQFF
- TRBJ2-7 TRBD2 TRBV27 TGTGCCAGCAGGTCTCTAGCGGGAGCAAGTTACGAGCAGTACTTC CASRSLAGASYEQYF
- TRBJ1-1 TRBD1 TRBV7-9 TGTGCCAGCAGCTGGGGCCAGGGGGACACTGAAGCTTTCTTT CASSWGQGDTEAFF
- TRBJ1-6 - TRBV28 TGTGCCAGCAGCCACGAGGACAGAGCGTACTCACCCCTCCACTTT CASSHEDRAYSPLHF
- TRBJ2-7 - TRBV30 TGTGCCTGGAGTGGGACGGCCCCCCGACTCTCCTACGAGCAGTACTTC CAWSGTAPRLSYEQYF
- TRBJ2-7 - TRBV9 TGTGCCAGCAGCTTATCGACAGTTACCTACGAGCAGTACTTC CASSLSTVTYEQYF